This T cell receptor (beta chain) was obtained from a study of blood T cell repertoires in COVID-19. TCRdb keeps only in-frame clones here, not all; method: immunoSEQ multiplex PCR. The repertoire consists of about 89,000 clones, with about two thirds occurring once and the leading ten covering around 15%. What was sequenced was peripheral blood. The origin of this receptor is a woman aged 80 or over with acute or convalescent COVID-19.

In nucleotides, the CDR3 is TGTGCCAGCAGTTCCCTCCAGCAGGGGTACAATCAGCCCCAGCATTTT. Amino acid sequence: CASSSLQQGYNQPQHF. V usage is TRBV27 and J usage is TRBJ1-5, with a possible D match to TRBD1 (6 bases). The CDR3 has 16 residues. Germline values: CDR1 MNHEY, CDR2 SMNVEV (reference sequence). Between the trimmed V and J ends, which lost 4 bases and 3 bases, there was a span of 16 bases.